The rows below give T cell receptor beta chains drawn from one sample of a study of cytomegalovirus exposure and HLA in healthy donors. Some clones are missing from TCRdb's copy, which holds only in-frame ones; the method was immunoSEQ multiplex PCR. The table has about 83,000 clones, about four fifths seen once. Input material: PBMCs. The receptors here all came from a man in his 60s in good health and CMV-seronegative. Both conserved end residues are part of each CDR3. The D gene is left open where the match is weak. Part of the rows lack a size; the others show once, few, many or a class for expanded clones.

D,V,J,size,CDR3,DNA
.,TRBV9,TRBJ2-5,.,CASSPIVGGGETQYF,TGTGCCAGCAGCCCCATTGTGGGGGGTGGGGAGACCCAGTACTTC
.,TRBV7-8,TRBJ2-1,few,CASSLVSHNEQFF,TGTGCCAGCAGCTTAGTCTCCCACAATGAGCAGTTCTTC
TRBD1,TRBV19,TRBJ1-6,.,CASSTPTGDSPLHF,TGTGCCAGTAGTACCCCGACAGGGGATTCACCCCTCCACTTT
.,TRBV2,TRBJ1-2,.,CASSGQNYGYTF,TGTGCCAGCAGTGGACAGAACTATGGCTACACCTTC
TRBD1,TRBV5-1,TRBJ1-4,once,CASSSPTGTDNEKLFF,TGCGCCAGCAGCTCCCCGACAGGGACGGATAATGAAAAACTGTTTTTT
TRBD1,TRBV4-1,TRBJ1-6,few,CASSPGQGFNSPLHF,TGCGCCAGCAGCCCAGGACAGGGCTTCAATTCACCCCTCCACTTT
.,TRBV5-6,TRBJ2-7,few,CASSSPRERPSF,TGTGCCAGCAGCTCGCCCCGGGAGAGGCCCTCCTTC
TRBD2,TRBV7-3,TRBJ2-1,.,CASSPRGGFGNEQFF,TGTGCCAGCAGCCCACGGGGGGGATTTGGCAATGAGCAGTTCTTC
.,TRBV4-2,TRBJ2-2,once,CASSQESGNTGELFF,TGTGCCAGCAGCCAAGAATCCGGGAACACCGGGGAGCTGTTTTTT
.,TRBV6-1,TRBJ1-1,few,CASMAGNTEAFF,TGTGCCAGCATGGCGGGAAACACTGAAGCTTTCTTT
.,TRBV9,TRBJ1-1,.,CASSTRGDMNTEAFF,TGTGCCAGCAGCACCCGGGGGGACATGAACACTGAAGCCTTCTTT
.,TRBV10-1,TRBJ1-1,few,CASSGTLWKDTEAFF,TGCGCCAGCAGCGGGACACTTTGGAAGGACACTGAAGCTTTCTTT
.,TRBV11-1,TRBJ1-3,.,CASSWGGNTIYF,TGTGCCAGCAGCTGGGGCGGAAACACCATATATTTT
.,TRBV7-9,TRBJ1-4,.,CSGKEDNEKLFF,TGTTCCGGTAAGGAGGATAATGAAAAACTGTTTTTT
.,TRBV11-1,TRBJ2-7,.,CASSRGTPYEQYF,TGTGCCAGCAGCAGAGGGACACCTTACGAGCAGTACTTC
TRBD1,TRBV29-1,TRBJ1-1,.,CSATTGGNTEAFF,TGCAGCGCTACCACAGGGGGGAACACTGAAGCTTTCTTT
TRBD1,TRBV5-8,TRBJ1-1,many,CASSLYSGTGDTEAFF,TGTGCCAGCAGCTTGTATAGTGGGACAGGGGACACTGAAGCTTTCTTT
TRBD1,TRBV19,TRBJ2-7,once,CASSLLTGGRYEQYF,TGTGCCAGTAGCCTCCTCACAGGGGGCAGGTACGAGCAGTACTTC